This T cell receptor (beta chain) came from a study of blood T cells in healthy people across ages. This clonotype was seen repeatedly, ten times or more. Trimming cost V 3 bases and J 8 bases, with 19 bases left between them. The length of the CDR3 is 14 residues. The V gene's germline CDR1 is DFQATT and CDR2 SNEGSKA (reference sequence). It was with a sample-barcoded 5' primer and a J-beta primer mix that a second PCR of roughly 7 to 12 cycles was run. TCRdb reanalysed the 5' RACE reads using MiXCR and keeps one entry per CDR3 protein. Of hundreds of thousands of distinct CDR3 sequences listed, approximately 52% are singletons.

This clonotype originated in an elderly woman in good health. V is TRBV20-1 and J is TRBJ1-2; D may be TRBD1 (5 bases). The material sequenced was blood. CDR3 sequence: CSASPHGDSRGYTF. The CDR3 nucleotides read TGCAGTGCTAGCCCGCATGGTGACAGCAGAGGCTACACCTTC.